The present T cell receptor beta chain was sequenced within a study of blood T cells in healthy people across ages. The authors ran a second PCR of 7 to 11 cycles using a sample-barcoded 5' primer and a J-beta primer mix. Through a template-switch adaptor with 12 random nucleotides, each cDNA molecule received a tag. Via MiXCR, TCRdb re-called the 5' RACE reads, giving one row per CDR3 protein. The sample lists around 870,000 distinct CDR3 sequences; around 26% were seen once. This clonotype was observed many times. This CDR3 is 11 amino acids long. The V end was cut by 6 bases, the J end by 6 bases, with 6 bases between. Sample donors were healthy Caucasian individuals that came from Russia, aged roughly 6 to 90. Approximately 9.4 milliliters was the volume of peripheral blood drawn from each donor. Extracted total RNA amounted to at least 6 micrograms for each sample.

This receptor was taken from a woman aged 80 or over in good health. Sequencing used blood. The V gene is TRBV12-3 or TRBV12-4, the J gene TRBJ1-5; D is unclear. The CDR3 region is CASSSGQPQHF. The CDR3, as DNA: TGTGCCAGCAGCTCTGGTCAGCCCCAGCATTTT.